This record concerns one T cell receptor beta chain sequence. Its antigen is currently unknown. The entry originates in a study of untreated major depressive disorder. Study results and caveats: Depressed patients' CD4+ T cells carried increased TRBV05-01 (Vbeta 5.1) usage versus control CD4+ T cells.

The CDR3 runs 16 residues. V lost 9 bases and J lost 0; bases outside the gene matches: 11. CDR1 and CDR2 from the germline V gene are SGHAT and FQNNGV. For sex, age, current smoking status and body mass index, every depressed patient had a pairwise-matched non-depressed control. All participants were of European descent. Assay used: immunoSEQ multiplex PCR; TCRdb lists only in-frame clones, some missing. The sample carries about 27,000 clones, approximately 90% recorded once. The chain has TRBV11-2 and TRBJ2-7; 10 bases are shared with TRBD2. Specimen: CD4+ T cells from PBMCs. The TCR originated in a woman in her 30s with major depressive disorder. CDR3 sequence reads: CARGIAGGPSSYEQYF. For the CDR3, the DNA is TGTGCCAGAGGTATAGCGGGAGGTCCTAGCTCCTACGAGCAGTACTTC.